A selection of T cell receptor beta chains follows, all from one sample in a study of human T cells and chemical hapten exposure. TCRdb processed the RACE reads anew with MiXCR; each CDR3 protein has one entry. The data hold about 82,000 distinct CDR3 sequences, with about 6.6% observed a single time. The material was whole blood, obtained in connection with sensitization to the hapten diphenylcyclopropenone (DPC). The receptors here all came from a woman aged 25 to 39 with alopecia areata. Some clones in this sample may be carry-over from other donors' samples. Each CDR3 is given with its conserved first and last residue. Fields, in order: CDR3 protein, CDR3 DNA, clone size, J gene, V gene, D gene. D genes are given only for firm matches. Rows give clone size only sometimes, using once, few, many, or a class for an expanded clone.

CDR3 protein: CASSATDTDTQYF; CDR3 DNA: TGTGCCAGCAGTGCCACAGACACAGATACGCAGTATTTT; clone size: many; J gene: TRBJ2-3; V gene: TRBV6-1; D gene: -
CDR3 protein: CASGQGADQPQHF; CDR3 DNA: TGTGCCTCCGGGCAGGGGGCCGATCAGCCCCAGCATTTT; clone size: many; J gene: TRBJ1-5; V gene: TRBV30; D gene: TRBD1
CDR3 protein: CASTPSAGSQETQYF; CDR3 DNA: TGCGCCAGCACGCCCTCAGCGGGGAGCCAAGAGACCCAGTACTTC; clone size: many; J gene: TRBJ2-5; V gene: TRBV10-2; D gene: TRBD2
CDR3 protein: CSAQREGQETQYF; CDR3 DNA: TGCAGTGCCCAGAGGGAGGGACAAGAGACCCAGTACTTC; clone size: many; J gene: TRBJ2-5; V gene: TRBV20-1; D gene: TRBD2
CDR3 protein: CASSEYRAQGETQYF; CDR3 DNA: TGTGCCAGCAGTGAATATAGGGCCCAAGGGGAGACCCAGTACTTC; clone size: few; J gene: TRBJ2-5; V gene: TRBV25-1; D gene: -
CDR3 protein: CASSLSGWVGYGYTF; CDR3 DNA: TGTGCCAGCAGTTTATCGGGCTGGGTGGGTTATGGCTACACCTTC; clone size: -; J gene: TRBJ1-2; V gene: TRBV12-3/TRBV12-4; D gene: -
CDR3 protein: CASSPRTIEAFF; CDR3 DNA: TGTGCCAGCTCACCTAGGACAATTGAAGCTTTCTTT; clone size: many; J gene: TRBJ1-1; V gene: TRBV18; D gene: -
CDR3 protein: CASNIQGFTEAFF; CDR3 DNA: TGTGCCAGCAACATACAGGGGTTCACTGAAGCTTTCTTT; clone size: many; J gene: TRBJ1-1; V gene: TRBV4-2; D gene: TRBD1
CDR3 protein: CASSQPMRDTEAFF; CDR3 DNA: TGTGCCAGTAGTCAACCGATGAGGGACACTGAAGCTTTCTTT; clone size: many; J gene: TRBJ1-1; V gene: TRBV19; D gene: -
CDR3 protein: CAWRDGFNEKLFF; CDR3 DNA: TGTGCCTGGAGAGACGGCTTTAATGAAAAACTGTTTTTT; clone size: -; J gene: TRBJ1-4; V gene: TRBV30; D gene: -
CDR3 protein: CASSLGQKNQPQHF; CDR3 DNA: TGTGCCAGCAGCTTAGGGCAGAAGAATCAGCCCCAGCATTTT; clone size: few; J gene: TRBJ1-5; V gene: TRBV7-9; D gene: -
CDR3 protein: CASSLANTGSGANVLTF; CDR3 DNA: TGTGCCAGCAGCTTAGCAAATACCGGCTCTGGGGCCAACGTCCTGACTTTC; clone size: few; J gene: TRBJ2-6; V gene: TRBV11-1; D gene: -
CDR3 protein: CASTGQGGAYEQYF; CDR3 DNA: TGTGCCAGTACCGGACAGGGGGGTGCCTACGAGCAGTACTTC; clone size: few; J gene: TRBJ2-7; V gene: TRBV19; D gene: TRBD1
CDR3 protein: CASSQGLAGSTDTQYF; CDR3 DNA: TGTGCCAGCAGCCAAGGACTAGCGGGGTCCACAGATACGCAGTATTTT; clone size: many; J gene: TRBJ2-3; V gene: TRBV3-1; D gene: TRBD2
CDR3 protein: CASSLFPETDTQYF; CDR3 DNA: TGTGCCAGCAGCTTGTTTCCAGAGACAGATACGCAGTATTTT; clone size: many; J gene: TRBJ2-3; V gene: TRBV7-9; D gene: -
CDR3 protein: CASNLVGINEQFF; CDR3 DNA: TGTGCCAGCAACCTAGTGGGGATCAATGAGCAGTTCTTC; clone size: few; J gene: TRBJ2-1; V gene: TRBV12-3/TRBV12-4; D gene: -
CDR3 protein: CASSYSDKGFVYEQYF; CDR3 DNA: TGTGCCAGCAGTTACTCGGATAAGGGGTTCGTCTACGAGCAGTACTTC; clone size: -; J gene: TRBJ2-7; V gene: TRBV6-6; D gene: -
CDR3 protein: CASSLEGGNQPQHF; CDR3 DNA: TGTGCCAGCAGCTTAGAAGGGGGCAATCAGCCCCAGCATTTT; clone size: many; J gene: TRBJ1-5; V gene: TRBV7-2; D gene: -
CDR3 protein: CASSEFPLLGRGINNEQFF; CDR3 DNA: TGTGCCAGCAGTGAATTTCCCCTCCTAGGTCGGGGGATAAACAATGAGCAGTTCTTC; clone size: many; J gene: TRBJ2-1; V gene: TRBV6-1; D gene: -
CDR3 protein: CASSRWASEAFF; CDR3 DNA: TGTGCCAGCTCCCGGTGGGCGAGCGAAGCTTTCTTT; clone size: few; J gene: TRBJ1-1; V gene: TRBV2; D gene: -
CDR3 protein: CASGLYYSTDTQYF; CDR3 DNA: TGTGCCAGCGGACTTTACTATAGCACAGATACGCAGTATTTT; clone size: -; J gene: TRBJ2-3; V gene: TRBV12-3/TRBV12-4; D gene: -
CDR3 protein: CASSTLGTVRGTEAFF; CDR3 DNA: TGTGCCAGTAGTACGCTGGGGACGGTCCGGGGCACTGAAGCTTTCTTT; clone size: few; J gene: TRBJ1-1; V gene: TRBV19; D gene: -
CDR3 protein: CSARGPTEPVNTIYF; CDR3 DNA: TGCAGTGCTAGGGGCCCGACAGAACCTGTGAACACCATATATTTT; clone size: many; J gene: TRBJ1-3; V gene: TRBV20-1; D gene: -
CDR3 protein: CASSSSSARSSTDTQYF; CDR3 DNA: TGTGCCAGCAGTTCCTCTAGCGCCCGTTCTAGCACAGATACGCAGTATTTT; clone size: many; J gene: TRBJ2-3; V gene: TRBV6-6; D gene: -
CDR3 protein: CSVVTWAGYSYNEQFF; CDR3 DNA: TGCAGCGTTGTCACCTGGGCAGGGTACTCCTACAATGAGCAGTTCTTC; clone size: many; J gene: TRBJ2-1; V gene: TRBV29-1; D gene: -
CDR3 protein: CASSLTGEHTEAFF; CDR3 DNA: TGTGCCAGCAGCCTGACAGGGGAACACACTGAAGCTTTCTTT; clone size: -; J gene: TRBJ1-1; V gene: TRBV6-5; D gene: TRBD1
CDR3 protein: CASSFQVTNTEAFF; CDR3 DNA: TGCGCCAGCAGCTTCCAGGTCACGAACACTGAAGCTTTCTTT; clone size: -; J gene: TRBJ1-1; V gene: TRBV5-1; D gene: -
CDR3 protein: CASSQGRQGLGVNTEAFF; CDR3 DNA: TGTGCCAGCAGCCAAGGACGACAAGGGCTTGGGGTGAACACTGAAGCTTTCTTT; clone size: many; J gene: TRBJ1-1; V gene: TRBV3-1; D gene: -
CDR3 protein: CASSSWEGEQFF; CDR3 DNA: TGCGCCAGCAGCTCCTGGGAGGGTGAGCAGTTCTTC; clone size: many; J gene: TRBJ2-1; V gene: TRBV5-1; D gene: TRBD2
CDR3 protein: CSARITSGQGREKLFF; CDR3 DNA: TGCAGTGCTAGAATTACGTCGGGACAGGGTCGAGAAAAACTGTTTTTT; clone size: many; J gene: TRBJ1-4; V gene: TRBV20-1; D gene: TRBD1
CDR3 protein: CASSRSEGFTEAFF; CDR3 DNA: TGTGCCAGCAGCCGATCCGAGGGGTTTACTGAAGCTTTCTTT; clone size: many; J gene: TRBJ1-1; V gene: TRBV3-1; D gene: -
CDR3 protein: CSGLRGVAETQYF; CDR3 DNA: TGCAGCGGTTTAAGGGGAGTGGCGGAGACCCAGTACTTC; clone size: many; J gene: TRBJ2-5; V gene: TRBV29-1; D gene: -
CDR3 protein: CAGGSTRSHTDTQYF; CDR3 DNA: TGTGCGGGCGGATCTACCCGGTCGCACACAGATACGCAGTATTTT; clone size: few; J gene: TRBJ2-3; V gene: TRBV30; D gene: -
CDR3 protein: CASSQTANTEAFF; CDR3 DNA: TGTGCCAGCAGCCAGACAGCGAACACTGAAGCTTTCTTT; clone size: many; J gene: TRBJ1-1; V gene: TRBV2; D gene: -